This TCR beta chain was sequenced for a study of shared clonotypes between healthy human individuals. Regarding the study as a whole: Non-shared clonotypes had lower generation probabilities than those shared by all four donors.

The protocol was immunoSEQ multiplex PCR, while the TCRdb copy is restricted to in-frame clones and leaves out a portion. This table holds millions of clones, around 96% found once. The germline CDR1 and CDR2 sequences are SNHLY and FYNNEI. This CDR3 spans 15 amino acids. Trimming cost V 6 bases and J 6 bases; bases outside gene matches: 11. Details on this clone: Its specificity is unknown.

Positive CCR7 selection of CD45RO-negative cells yielded the naive CD8 cells, and terminally differentiated effector memory CD45RA+ cells were excluded. The TCR was taken from a man aged 18 to 30 in good health. The sequencing sample was made of naive CD8+ T cells sorted from blood. The J gene is TRBJ2-1, the V gene TRBV2; 7 nucleotides match TRBD1. For the CDR3, the DNA is TGTGCCAGCAGCCCCCGGGACAGACCTCTCAATGAGCAGTTCTTC. Translated, it gives CASSPRDRPLNEQFF.